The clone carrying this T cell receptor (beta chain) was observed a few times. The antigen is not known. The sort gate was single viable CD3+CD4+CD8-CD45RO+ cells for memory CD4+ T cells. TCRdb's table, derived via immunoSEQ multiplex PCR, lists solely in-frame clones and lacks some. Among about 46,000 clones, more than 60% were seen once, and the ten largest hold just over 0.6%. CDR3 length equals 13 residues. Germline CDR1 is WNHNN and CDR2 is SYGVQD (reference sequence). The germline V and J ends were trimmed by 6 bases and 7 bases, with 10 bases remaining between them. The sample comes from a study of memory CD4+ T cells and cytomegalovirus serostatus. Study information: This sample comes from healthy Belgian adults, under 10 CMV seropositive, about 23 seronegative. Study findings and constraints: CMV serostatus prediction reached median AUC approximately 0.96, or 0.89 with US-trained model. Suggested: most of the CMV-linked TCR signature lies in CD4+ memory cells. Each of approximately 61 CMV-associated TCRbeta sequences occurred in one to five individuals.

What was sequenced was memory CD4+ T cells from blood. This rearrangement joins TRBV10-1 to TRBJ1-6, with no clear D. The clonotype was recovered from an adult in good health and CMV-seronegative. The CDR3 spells CASREGPNSPLHF. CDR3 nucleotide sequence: TGCGCCAGCAGGGAGGGTCCAAATTCACCCCTCCACTTT.